This T cell receptor (beta chain) was documented in a study of T cell repertoires in cytomegalovirus infection. Across the whole study: Evidence of both CMV infection and a matching HLA type came from public TCR beta signatures.

In the case of this clonotype: Its antigen is currently unknown.

TCRdb redid the calling of the reads with MiXCR, one entry per CDR3 protein. The table has some 940,000 distinct CDR3 sequences, roughly 31% seen once. The CDR3 is 15 amino acids. Germline V gives CDR1 MNHNS, CDR2 SASEGT. V was trimmed by 2 bases and J by 4 bases, leaving 12 bases between them. This chain connects TRBV6-1 to TRBJ2-1, with D tentatively TRBD2 (5 bases). This material consisted of cultured CD8+ T cells from PBMCs, taken from culture after CMV antigen stimulation. The clonotype comes from a human donor in good health (CMV status not recorded). Some clones in this sample may be carry-over from other donors' samples. CDR3 amino acids: CASSELRLRYNEQFF. The DNA for the CDR3 is TGTGCCAGCAGTGAATTGAGACTACGTTACAATGAGCAGTTCTTC.